Listed here are 9 T cell receptor beta chains from one sample, sequenced in a study of OX40 agonist ivuxolimab in advanced cancers. Sequencing used immunoSEQ multiplex PCR; TCRdb keeps in-frame clones, though not all of them. The profile shows approximately 70,000 clones, roughly 87% of them singletons. The sequencing here drew on CD4+ or CD8+ T cells sorted from blood, taken in a trial of the OX40 agonist ivuxolimab. The receptors come from an adult with an advanced solid tumor such as melanoma, head and neck, liver or kidney cancer.

The J gene is TRBJ2-6, the V gene TRBV18; no firm D call. The CDR3 is 18 residues long. V dropped 1 base and J dropped 3 bases, with 16 bases sitting between them. Per the germline V gene, CDR1 is KGHSH and CDR2 is LQKENI. CDR3 DNA sequence: TGTGCCAGCTCACCACAGGGTCCTAGTTGGCGTGGGGCCAACGTCCTGACTTTC. Protein sequence: CASSPQGPSWRGANVLTF.

This clone was picked up one time. The rearrangement uses TRBV18 and TRBJ1-1; D might be TRBD1 (5 bases). Trimming removed 6 bases from V and 4 bases from J, with 18 bases in between. Germline values: CDR1 KGHSH, CDR2 LQKENI. The CDR3 is made up of 15 amino acids. CDR3: CASSPGLLRGTEAFF. The CDR3 DNA reads as TGTGCCAGCTCTCCAGGTCTTCTAAGGGGCACTGAAGCTTTCTTT.

The chain carries TRBV27 and TRBJ1-2, with TRBD1 as a possible D gene (6 bases). V was trimmed by 4 bases and J by 5 bases, leaving 23 bases between them. Looked up from germline, CDR1 is MNHEY and CDR2 is SMNVEV (reference sequence). The CDR3 is made up of 17 amino acids. The CDR3 is CASSSRMGRGRGYGYTF. The CDR3, as DNA: TGTGCCAGCAGTTCTAGGATGGGCAGGGGAAGGGGATATGGCTACACCTTC.

The gene calls are TRBV29-1 and TRBJ2-2; 10 positions match TRBD1. V trimming: 7 bases; J trimming: 6 bases; junction bases outside the gene matches: 11. There are 15 residues in the CDR3. CDR1 is SQVTM and CDR2 is ANQGSEA in the germline V gene. CDR3 loop: CSAQTGGSGSGELFF. In nucleotides, the CDR3 is TGCAGCGCTCAGACAGGGGGCTCCGGTTCCGGGGAGCTGTTTTTT.

This clone was counted a single time. The J gene is TRBJ1-4, the V gene TRBV5-1; D not certain. The CDR3 is 14 residues long. V shed 3 bases and J shed 4 bases, with 10 bases lying between them. Germline values: CDR1 SGHRS, CDR2 YFSETQ. The chain's CDR3 is CASSSRTDNEKLFF. The DNA of the CDR3 is TGCGCCAGCAGCTCCCGGACCGATAATGAAAAACTGTTTTTT. The variable domain in full, with the rest retrieved from reference TRBV5-1 and TRBJ1-4, is KAGVTQTPRYLIKTRGQQVTLSCSPISGHRSVSWYQQTPGQGLQFLFEYFSETQRNKGNFPGRFSGRQFSNSRSEMNVSTLELGDSALYLCASSSRTDNEKLFFGSGTQLSVL.

The chain couples TRBV5-4 to TRBJ1-4; no clear D gene. V was cut by 0 bases and J by 8 bases, with 5 bases left in between. The CDR3 extends over 12 amino acids. CDR1 and CDR2 from the germline V gene are SGHNT and YYREEE (reference sequence). The CDR3, as DNA: TGTGCCAGCAGCTTGGGCCAGGAAAAACTGTTTTTT. Protein product: CASSLGQEKLFF.

This clone occurred once. The V gene is TRBV5-4, the J gene TRBJ2-1; 7 nucleotides match TRBD1. V trimming: 1 base; J trimming: 4 bases; junction bases outside the gene matches: 8. Germline V gives CDR1 SGHNT, CDR2 YYREEE (reference sequence). CDR3 length: 16 residues. DNA of the CDR3: TGTGCCAGCAGCTTGCTACAGGGGAGCGCTTACAATGAGCAGTTCTTC. It encodes CASSLLQGSAYNEQFF.

The chain joins TRBV2 to TRBJ1-4; D is perhaps TRBD1 (5 bases). Germline CDR1 and CDR2: SNHLY and FYNNEI. The ends were cut back, 6 bases at V and 10 bases at J, with 18 bases in the middle. This CDR3 has 14 residues. CDR3 coding DNA: TGTGCCAGCAGACCAAGGACACGGGTGGGAAAACTGTTTTTT. This codes for CASRPRTRVGKLFF.

V is TRBV5-1 and J is TRBJ1-2; D perhaps matches TRBD1 (6 bases). V gave up 3 bases and J gave up 2 bases, with 17 bases separating them. The CDR3 is 16 amino acids. Germline CDR1 reads SGHRS; CDR2 reads YFSETQ. CDR3 region: CASSSAPGEANYGYTF. CDR3 DNA sequence: TGCGCCAGCAGCTCGGCCCCAGGGGAGGCGAACTATGGCTACACCTTC.